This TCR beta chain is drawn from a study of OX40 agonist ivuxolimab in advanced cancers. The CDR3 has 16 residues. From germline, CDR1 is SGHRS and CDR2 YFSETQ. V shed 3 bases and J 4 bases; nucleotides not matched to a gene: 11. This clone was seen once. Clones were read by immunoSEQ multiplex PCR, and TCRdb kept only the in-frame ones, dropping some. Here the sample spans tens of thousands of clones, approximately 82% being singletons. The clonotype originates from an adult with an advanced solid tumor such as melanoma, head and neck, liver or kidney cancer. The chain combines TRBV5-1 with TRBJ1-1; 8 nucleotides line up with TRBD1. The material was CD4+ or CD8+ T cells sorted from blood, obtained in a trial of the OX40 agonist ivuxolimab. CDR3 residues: CASSWGAGGAVTEAFF. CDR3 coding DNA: TGCGCCAGCAGCTGGGGGGCAGGGGGCGCAGTCACTGAAGCTTTCTTT.